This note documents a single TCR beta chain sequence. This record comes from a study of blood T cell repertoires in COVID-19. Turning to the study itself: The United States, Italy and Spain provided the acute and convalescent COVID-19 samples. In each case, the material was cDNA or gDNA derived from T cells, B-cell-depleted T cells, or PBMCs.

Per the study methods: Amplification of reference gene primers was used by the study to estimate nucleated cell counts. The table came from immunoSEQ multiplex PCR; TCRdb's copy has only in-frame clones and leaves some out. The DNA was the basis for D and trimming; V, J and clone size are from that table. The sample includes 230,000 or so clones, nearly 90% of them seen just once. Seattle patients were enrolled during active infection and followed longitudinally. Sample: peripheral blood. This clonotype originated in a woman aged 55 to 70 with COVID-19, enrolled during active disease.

Here the CDR3 DNA reads TGTGCCAGTTTGCCCCAGGGCCTGATAGCCTCAGATACGCAGTATTTT. The encoded protein is CASLPQGLIASDTQYF. The genes are TRBV2 and TRBJ2-3; D is perhaps TRBD1 (5 bases). V lost 9 bases to trimming and J lost 4 bases, with 23 bases between them. CDR1 is SNHLY and CDR2 is FYNNEI in the germline V gene. This CDR3 region has 16 residues.